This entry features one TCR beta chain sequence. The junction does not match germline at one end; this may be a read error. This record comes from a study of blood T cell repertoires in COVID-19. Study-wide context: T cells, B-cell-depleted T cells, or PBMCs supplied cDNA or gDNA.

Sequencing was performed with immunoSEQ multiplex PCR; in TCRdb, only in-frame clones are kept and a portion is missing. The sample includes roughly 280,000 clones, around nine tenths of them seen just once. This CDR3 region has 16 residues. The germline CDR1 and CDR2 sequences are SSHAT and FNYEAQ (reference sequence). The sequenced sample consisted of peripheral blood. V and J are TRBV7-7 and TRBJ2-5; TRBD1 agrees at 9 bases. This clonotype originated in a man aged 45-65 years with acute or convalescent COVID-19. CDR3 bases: TGTGCTAGCAGCTTAGGGACAGGGATATTAACGGAGACCCAGTACTTC. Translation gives CASSLGTGILTETQYF.